Included here is one TCR beta chain sequence, with context. Its antigen target is currently unknown. Qualities for individual bases were not recorded, and no much larger clone is one base off. The data were taken from a study of T-cell reconstitution after alpha-beta-depleted transplantation in children (dated by TCRdb to about 2016). At the level of the whole study: Using TCR repertoire profiling, the study followed T-cell immune reconstitution in a quantitative way in children after TCRalphabeta/CD19-depleted allogeneic hematopoietic cell transplantation. General study outcomes and caveats: Hyperexpanded clone frequencies declined over subsequent months; after one year, T-cell counts and TCRbeta diversity were mostly attributed to newly produced T cells. About two months after transplant, the apparently early recovery of alphabetaT-cell counts reportedly depended on just several hundred clones that had expanded rapidly and came from non-depleted graft cells. In some patients, the high TCRbeta diversity seen at day 60 was put down to recipient T cells and intrathymic progenitors that had survived conditioning.

CDR1 and CDR2 are read off the germline V gene as KGHDR and SFDVKD. Measured from the cysteine to the phenylalanine, the CDR3 is 14 residues long. Only CDR3 DNA remains: 42 bases, in frame from the first base. Deletion took 8 bases off V and 7 bases off J, with a span of 17 bases between the germline ends. Reading the label with the study, this specimen's treatment or condition is: allogeneic hematopoietic cell transplantation with graft depleted of TCRalphabeta T cells and CD19 B cells. The children who served as transplant recipients had been given grafts of TCRalphabeta/CD19-depleted allogeneic hematopoietic cells. The library was made by PCR. TCRdb records Illumina HiSeq 2500 as the sequencer. Molecular barcoding was employed in the preparation of TCR libraries, with unique molecular identifiers being used to normalize TCRbeta repertoire quantification. TCRdb took the public reads, trimmed them with fastp at Q25, ran MiXCR for clone calling and kept in-frame beta chains. When rows share a CDR3 protein, they turn into one entry using the most common DNA and genes. In all, the sample holds 450,000 to 550,000 distinct CDR3 sequences, and roughly 11% of those were seen once. The ten largest clones add up to 12% to 15% of the sample.

The sequencing used PBMCs, mostly from graft donor cells, collected 180 days after TCRalphabeta/CD19-depleted stem cell transplant. The sequence derives from a female patient aged 2-10 years who had a stem cell transplant for aplastic anemia, so the T cells may come from the graft donor. This chain joins TRBV24-1 to TRBJ2-1; a tentative D call is TRBD2 (6 bases match). The CDR3 reads CATKRSGPPNEQFF. The nucleotide sequence is TGTGCCACCAAGCGGAGCGGGCCTCCGAATGAGCAGTTCTTC.